This TCR beta chain originates from a study of T cell responses to AZD1222 COVID-19 vaccine. Study in general: Second doses at about 4 or about 12 weeks were pooled.

Assay used: immunoSEQ multiplex PCR; TCRdb lists only in-frame clones, some missing. The sample includes 150,000 or so clones, about nine tenths of them seen just once. Trimming left V 0 bases short and J 3 bases short, with 12 bases between. Germline CDR1 reads LGHNA; CDR2 reads YSLEER. This CDR3 has 16 amino acids. Study-level results: Sampling that yielded the repertoires occurred only after the peak T cell response. Close to half of all spike-specific TCRs reportedly target regions of the variants that are unmutated. Among the donors, most were white British and more were female, and clonal diversity was possibly underestimated.

As concerns this clone: Antigen unknown.

Source: peripheral blood, taken on day 0 of AZD1222 vaccination. The receptor was isolated from an adult in good health. The chain combines TRBV4-3 with TRBJ2-1; D not certain. In nucleotides, the CDR3 is TGCGCCAGCAGCCAAGAATCGTCTACCAGCTACAATGAGCAGTTCTTC. Encoded protein: CASSQESSTSYNEQFF.